Listed below are T cell receptor beta chains from one sample, sequenced in a study of Ad26.COV2.S vaccination and SARS-CoV-2 variants. Clones were sequenced by immunoSEQ multiplex PCR, and TCRdb holds only the in-frame ones, with some missing. The sample holds approximately 420,000 clones, approximately 90% seen once. Sample: peripheral blood, taken in a trial of Ad26.COV2.S vaccine versus placebo. These TCRs come from a person aged 18-65 years who received the Ad26.COV2.S COVID-19 vaccine or a placebo. Both conserved end residues are part of each CDR3. Fields, in order: D gene, V gene, J gene, clone size, CDR3 protein, CDR3 DNA. The D gene is left open where the match is weak. Rows give clone size only sometimes, using once, few, many, or a class for an expanded clone.

D: .; V: TRBV5-8; J: TRBJ1-2; size: .; CDR3: CASSSDGYGYTF; DNA: TGTGCCAGCAGCTCAGACGGCTATGGCTACACCTTC
D: .; V: TRBV7-9; J: TRBJ2-2; size: .; CDR3: CASSPGRPGELFF; DNA: TGTGCCAGCAGCCCAGGGCGTCCCGGGGAGCTGTTTTTT
D: .; V: TRBV13; J: TRBJ2-3; size: .; CDR3: CASSYLLAPTDTQYF; DNA: TGTGCCAGCAGCTACCTTCTAGCTCCGACAGATACGCAGTATTTT
D: .; V: TRBV6-2/TRBV6-3; J: TRBJ1-2; size: .; CDR3: CASSPREVHYGYTF; DNA: TGTGCCAGCAGTCCCAGGGAAGTCCACTATGGCTACACCTTC
D: .; V: TRBV19; J: TRBJ1-2; size: .; CDR3: CASSKQGRDYGYTF; DNA: TGTGCCAGTAGCAAACAGGGACGCGACTATGGCTACACCTTC
D: .; V: TRBV5-1; J: TRBJ2-7; size: .; CDR3: CASSANSGYEQYF; DNA: TGCGCCAGCAGCGCCAACTCCGGATACGAGCAGTACTTC
D: .; V: TRBV19; J: TRBJ1-6; size: few; CDR3: CASSTDDRNNSPLHF; DNA: TGTGCCAGTAGTACGGACGACAGAAACAATTCACCCCTCCACTTT
D: .; V: TRBV9; J: TRBJ1-6; size: .; CDR3: CASSVGPRQQSPLHF; DNA: TGTGCCAGCAGCGTGGGACCTCGGCAGCAATCACCCCTCCACTTT
D: .; V: TRBV6-5; J: TRBJ1-1; size: .; CDR3: CASSTSGGNTEAFF; DNA: .
D: .; V: TRBV5-1; J: TRBJ2-7; size: .; CDR3: CASSLAHRTEPYEQYF; DNA: TGCGCCAGCAGCTTGGCCCACAGGACAGAGCCCTACGAGCAGTACTTC
D: .; V: TRBV7-8; J: TRBJ1-4; size: .; CDR3: CASSHRVWEKLFF; DNA: TGTGCCAGCAGCCACAGGGTCTGGGAAAAACTGTTTTTT
D: TRBD1; V: TRBV10-3; J: TRBJ2-1; size: .; CDR3: CAISLSLRTGVSYNEQFF; DNA: TGTGCCATCAGTCTCAGTCTTAGGACAGGGGTCTCCTACAATGAGCAGTTCTTC
D: TRBD1; V: TRBV6-5; J: TRBJ2-5; size: once; CDR3: CASSGTVQETQYF; DNA: TGTGCCAGCAGCGGGACAGTGCAAGAGACCCAGTACTTC
D: .; V: TRBV27; J: TRBJ2-7; size: .; CDR3: CASRDRGAGHEQYF; DNA: TGTGCCAGCAGAGACCGGGGCGCCGGCCACGAGCAGTACTTC
D: TRBD2; V: TRBV15; J: TRBJ2-3; size: .; CDR3: CATSTHGGGSTDTQYF; DNA: TGTGCCACCAGCACCCACGGGGGGGGTAGCACAGATACGCAGTATTTT
D: .; V: TRBV30; J: TRBJ1-3; size: .; CDR3: CAWRSGGNTIYF; DNA: TGTGCCTGGAGAAGCGGCGGAAACACCATATATTTT
D: .; V: TRBV6-5; J: TRBJ1-4; size: .; CDR3: CASRTVKTNEKLFF; DNA: TGTGCCAGCAGGACAGTGAAGACTAATGAAAAACTGTTTTTT
D: .; V: TRBV7-2; J: TRBJ1-1; size: .; CDR3: CASSPFTGGSTEAFF; DNA: TGTGCCAGCAGCCCCTTCACCGGGGGGTCCACTGAAGCTTTCTTT